A selection of T cell receptor beta chains follows, all from one sample in a study of beta chain features in type 1 diabetes. Sequenced by immunoSEQ multiplex PCR; TCRdb stores in-frame clones only, minus some. Among 860,000 or so clones listed, 15% to 20% were seen once. The sample comprised naive CD4+ T cells from blood. These receptors all stem from a woman aged 18-29 years in good health. Both conserved end residues are part of each CDR3. The order of the fields is V gene, CDR3 protein.

v_call: TRBV6-6
cdr3_aa: CASTFFTGDSNQPQHF

v_call: TRBV5-1
cdr3_aa: CASSMTANTGELFF

v_call: TRBV20-1
cdr3_aa: CSAIRVETQYF

v_call: TRBV5-1
cdr3_aa: CASSFFDPYTGELFF

v_call: TRBV4-3
cdr3_aa: CASSPGLSKGLEQFF

v_call: TRBV27
cdr3_aa: CASSALGGREYNEQFF

v_call: TRBV6-6
cdr3_aa: CASSRDSQYEQYF

v_call: TRBV27
cdr3_aa: CASSLTSGSDIQYF

v_call: TRBV6-5
cdr3_aa: CASSVQETQYF

v_call: TRBV5-1
cdr3_aa: CASRFAGSIGELFF

v_call: TRBV29-1
cdr3_aa: CSVLRQEQFF

v_call: TRBV6-6
cdr3_aa: CASSGSSGANVLTF

v_call: TRBV7-2
cdr3_aa: CASSLGQENYGYTF

v_call: TRBV5-1
cdr3_aa: CASSLVETGELFF

v_call: TRBV7-8
cdr3_aa: CASGTRGSTSTDTQYF

v_call: TRBV5-1
cdr3_aa: CASSSGQRRAGWLEQYF

v_call: TRBV9
cdr3_aa: CASSVAATGGIRSGYYGYTF

v_call: TRBV6-6
cdr3_aa: CASSYGTGSYNEQFF

v_call: TRBV9
cdr3_aa: CASSPSWTLSSYNEQFF

v_call: TRBV5-4
cdr3_aa: CASSQGGTVNTEAFF

v_call: TRBV7-3
cdr3_aa: CASSLGDSRQETQYF

v_call: TRBV7-3
cdr3_aa: CASSLTAGPNEKLFF

v_call: TRBV28
cdr3_aa: CASTPSPEDTQYF

v_call: TRBV6-5
cdr3_aa: CASTNGVAGGYEQFF

v_call: TRBV18
cdr3_aa: CASSPLTGTYEQYF

v_call: TRBV7-3
cdr3_aa: CASSLRPTSGRAYEQFF

v_call: TRBV5-1
cdr3_aa: CASSQQGVKGDTQYF

v_call: TRBV4-2
cdr3_aa: CASSQDLSRASYEQYF

v_call: TRBV23-1
cdr3_aa: CASSGTGSLLDTGELFF

v_call: TRBV27
cdr3_aa: CASSPPTGLGLNTEAFF

v_call: TRBV5-1
cdr3_aa: CASSEGRTSYNTEAFF

v_call: TRBV5-8
cdr3_aa: CASSLGVFATEETQYF